The clone carrying this T cell receptor beta chain was detected only a few times. Its antigen remains unidentified. This specimen comes from a study of lymphopenia after photon versus proton radiotherapy. Profiled with immunoSEQ multiplex PCR; TCRdb holds only in-frame clones, not every one. The repertoire holds tens of thousands of clones, about 85% seen once, with 9.5% to 15% in the top ten. Findings of the study overall: Post-nadir TCR diversity decline inversely tracked overall survival among those who died. Photon-treated patients lost naive T cells and TCR diversity; proton-treated stayed stable.

Between the trimmed V and J ends, which lost 5 bases and 4 bases, there was a span of 15 bases. The CDR3 sequence is 15 residues long. The germline V gene encodes CDR1 MGHRA and CDR2 YSYEKL. The clonotype originates from a man at least 80 years old with esophageal cancer. The sample was peripheral blood, taken from a patient treated with proton-based radiotherapy. This sequence joins TRBV4-1 and TRBJ2-1, with D perhaps being TRBD1 or TRBD2 (5 bases each). CDR3 in amino acids: CASSSGPVSYNEQFF. CDR3 bases: TGCGCCAGCAGCTCGGGACCCGTTTCGTACAATGAGCAGTTCTTC.